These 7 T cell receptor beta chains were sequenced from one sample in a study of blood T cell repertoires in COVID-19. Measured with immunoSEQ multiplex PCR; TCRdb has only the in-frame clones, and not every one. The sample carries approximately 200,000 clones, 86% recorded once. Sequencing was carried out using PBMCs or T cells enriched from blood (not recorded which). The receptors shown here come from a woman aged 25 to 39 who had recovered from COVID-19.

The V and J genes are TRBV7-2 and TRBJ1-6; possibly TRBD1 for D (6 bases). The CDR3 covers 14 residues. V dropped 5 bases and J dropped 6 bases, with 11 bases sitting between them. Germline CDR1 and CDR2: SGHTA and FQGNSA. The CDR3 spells CASSPDRINSPLHF. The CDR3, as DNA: TGTGCCAGCAGCCCGGACAGAATTAATTCACCCCTCCACTTT.

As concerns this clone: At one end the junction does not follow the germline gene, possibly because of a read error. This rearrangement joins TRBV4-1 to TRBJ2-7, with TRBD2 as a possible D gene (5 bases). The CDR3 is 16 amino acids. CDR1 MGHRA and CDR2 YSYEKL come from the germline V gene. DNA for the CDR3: TGCGCCAGCAGCCAGCAGCCGACTACGGCCTCCTACGGGCAGTACTTC. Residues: CASSQQPTTASYGQYF.

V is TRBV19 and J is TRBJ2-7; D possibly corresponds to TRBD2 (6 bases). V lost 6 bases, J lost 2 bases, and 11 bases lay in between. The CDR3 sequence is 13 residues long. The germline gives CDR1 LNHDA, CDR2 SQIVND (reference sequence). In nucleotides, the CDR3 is TGTGCCAGTAGCGAGGGACTGGCCTACGAGCAGTACTTC. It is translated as CASSEGLAYEQYF. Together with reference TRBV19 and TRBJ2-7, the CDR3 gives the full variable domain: DGGITQSPKYLFRKEGQNVTLSCEQNLNHDAMYWYRQDPGQGLRLIYYSQIVNDFQKGDIAEGYSVSREKKESFPLTVTSAQKNPTAFYLCASSEGLAYEQYFGPGTRLTVT.

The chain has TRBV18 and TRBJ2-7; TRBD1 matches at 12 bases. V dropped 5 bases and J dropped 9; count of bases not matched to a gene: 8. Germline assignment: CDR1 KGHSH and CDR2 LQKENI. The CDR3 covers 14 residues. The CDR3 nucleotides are TGTGCCAGCTCATCCGGGACAGGGGGCCAAGGGCAGTACTTC. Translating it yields CASSSGTGGQGQYF.

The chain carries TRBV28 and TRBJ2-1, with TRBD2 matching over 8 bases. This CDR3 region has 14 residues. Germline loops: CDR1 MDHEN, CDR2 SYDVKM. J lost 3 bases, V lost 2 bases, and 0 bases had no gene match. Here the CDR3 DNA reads TGTGCCAGCAGTTTAGCGGGAGGCTACAATGAGCAGTTCTTC. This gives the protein CASSLAGGYNEQFF.

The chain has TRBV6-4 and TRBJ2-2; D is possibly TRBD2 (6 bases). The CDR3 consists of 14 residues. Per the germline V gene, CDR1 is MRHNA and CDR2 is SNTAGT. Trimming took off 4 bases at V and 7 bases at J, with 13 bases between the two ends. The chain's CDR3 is CASSAGSENGELFF. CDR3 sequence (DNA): TGTGCCAGCAGTGCCGGGAGTGAGAACGGGGAGCTGTTTTTT.

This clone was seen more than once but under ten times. The CDR3 nucleotides read TGTGCCAGCAGTAAAGGGACAGGCTTTGGGTACGAGCAGTACTTC. It translates to CASSKGTGFGYEQYF. The chain combines TRBV9 with TRBJ2-7; TRBD1 aligns across 8 bases. Germline CDR1 SGDLS, CDR2 YYNGEE. The CDR3 length is 15 residues. Unmatched junction bases numbered 11, after V lost 5 bases and J lost 4 bases.